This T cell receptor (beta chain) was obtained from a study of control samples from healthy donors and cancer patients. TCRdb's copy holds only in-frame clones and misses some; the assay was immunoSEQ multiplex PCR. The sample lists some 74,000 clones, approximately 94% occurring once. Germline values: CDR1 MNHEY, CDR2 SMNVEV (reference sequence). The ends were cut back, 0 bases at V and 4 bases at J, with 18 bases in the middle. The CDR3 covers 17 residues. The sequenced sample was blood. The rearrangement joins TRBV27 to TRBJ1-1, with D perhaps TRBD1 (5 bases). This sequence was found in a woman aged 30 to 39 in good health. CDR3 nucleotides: TGTGCCAGCAGTTTATCCCACCCGACAGAATGGGGCACTGAAGCTTTCTTT. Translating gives CASSLSHPTEWGTEAFF.